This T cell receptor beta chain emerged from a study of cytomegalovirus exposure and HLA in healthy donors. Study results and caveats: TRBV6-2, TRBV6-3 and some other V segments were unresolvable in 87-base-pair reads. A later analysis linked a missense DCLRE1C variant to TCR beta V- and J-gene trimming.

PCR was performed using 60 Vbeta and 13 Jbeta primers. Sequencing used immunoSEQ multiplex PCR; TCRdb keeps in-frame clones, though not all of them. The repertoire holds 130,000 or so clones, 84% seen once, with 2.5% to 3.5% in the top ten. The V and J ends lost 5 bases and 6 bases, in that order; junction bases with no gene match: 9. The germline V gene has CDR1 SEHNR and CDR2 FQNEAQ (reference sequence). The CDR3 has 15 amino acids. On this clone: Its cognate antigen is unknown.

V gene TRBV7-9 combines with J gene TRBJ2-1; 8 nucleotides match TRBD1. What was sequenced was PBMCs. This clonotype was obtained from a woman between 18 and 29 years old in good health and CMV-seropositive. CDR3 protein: CASSQMDRESNEQFF. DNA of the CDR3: TGTGCCAGCAGCCAAATGGACAGGGAAAGCAATGAGCAGTTCTTC. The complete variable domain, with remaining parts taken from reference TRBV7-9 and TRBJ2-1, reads DTGVSQNPRHKITKRGQNVTFRCDPISEHNRLYWYRQTLGQGPEFLTYFQNEAQLEKSRLLSDRFSAERPKGSFSTLEIQRTEQGDSAMYLCASSQMDRESNEQFFGPGTRLTVL.